This T cell receptor (beta chain) emerged from a study of blood T cell repertoires in COVID-19. For the study at large: Acute and convalescent COVID-19 specimens originated in the United States, Italy and Spain. Sources were T cells, B-cell-depleted T cells, or PBMCs; the material itself was cDNA or gDNA.

This clone occurred once. Other DNA sequences of this sample code for an identical CDR3. The germline V gene has CDR1 KGHSH and CDR2 LQKENI. The CDR3 has 17 amino acids. V lost 3 bases, J lost 2 bases, and 6 bases stayed unmatched. As handled by the study authors: By means of reference gene primer amplification, nucleated cell counts were estimated. Measured with immunoSEQ multiplex PCR; TCRdb has only the in-frame clones, and not every one. That table is the source of V, J and clone size, and D and trimming were worked out from the DNA. The data hold about 200,000 clones, with roughly 89% observed a single time.

The TCR was taken from a man aged 40-50 years with acute or convalescent COVID-19. The chain uses TRBV18 and TRBJ2-2; the match to TRBD1 covers 10 bases. Specimen: peripheral blood. CDR3 in amino acids: CASSPLRQGANTGELFF. For the CDR3, the DNA is TGTGCCAGCTCACCCCTTAGACAGGGGGCAAACACCGGGGAGCTGTTTTTT.